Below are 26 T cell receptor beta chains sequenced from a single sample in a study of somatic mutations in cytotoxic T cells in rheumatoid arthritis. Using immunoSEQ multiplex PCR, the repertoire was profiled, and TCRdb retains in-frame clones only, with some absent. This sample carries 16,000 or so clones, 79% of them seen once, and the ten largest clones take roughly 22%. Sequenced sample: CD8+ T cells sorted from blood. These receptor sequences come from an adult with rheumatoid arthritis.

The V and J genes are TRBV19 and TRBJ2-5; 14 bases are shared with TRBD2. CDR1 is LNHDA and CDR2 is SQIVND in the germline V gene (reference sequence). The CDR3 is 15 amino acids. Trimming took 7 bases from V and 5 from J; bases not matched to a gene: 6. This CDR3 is CASTTSGRAQETQYF. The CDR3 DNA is TGTGCCAGTACGACTAGCGGGAGGGCCCAGGAGACCCAGTACTTC.

In nucleotides, the CDR3 is TGTGCCAGCAGCTTGGCTAGAAACGAGCAGTACTTC. Amino acids: CASSLARNEQYF. The genes are TRBV5-6 and TRBJ2-7; D is unresolved. CDR3 length equals 12 residues. Germline V CDR1 and CDR2: SGHDT, YYEEEE. Deletions cut 0 bases from V and 5 bases from J, with 6 bases between. Based on the CDR3 plus reference TRBV5-6 and TRBJ2-7, the full variable domain is DAGVTQSPTHLIKTRGQQVTLRCSPKSGHDTVSWYQQALGQGPQFIFQYYEEEERQRGNFPDRFSGHQFPNYSSELNVNALLLGDSALYLCASSLARNEQYFGPGTRLTVT.

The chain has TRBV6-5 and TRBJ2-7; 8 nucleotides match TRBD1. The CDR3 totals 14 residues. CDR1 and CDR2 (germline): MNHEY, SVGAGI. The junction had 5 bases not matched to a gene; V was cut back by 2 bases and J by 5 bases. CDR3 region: CASSYRGQGHEQYF. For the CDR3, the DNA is TGTGCCAGCAGTTACCGAGGACAGGGCCACGAGCAGTACTTC.

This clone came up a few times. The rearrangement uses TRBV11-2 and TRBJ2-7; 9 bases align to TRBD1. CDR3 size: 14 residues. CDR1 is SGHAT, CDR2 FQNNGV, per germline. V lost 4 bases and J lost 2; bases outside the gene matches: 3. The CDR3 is CASSSTGGTYEQYF. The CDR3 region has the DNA TGTGCCAGCAGCTCGACAGGGGGGACCTACGAGCAGTACTTC.

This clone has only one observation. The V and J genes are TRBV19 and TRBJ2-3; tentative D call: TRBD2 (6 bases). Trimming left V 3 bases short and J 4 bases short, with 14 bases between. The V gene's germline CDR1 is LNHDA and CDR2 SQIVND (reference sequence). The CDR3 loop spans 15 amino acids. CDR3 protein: CASSIGGSVADTQYF. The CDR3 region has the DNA TGTGCCAGTAGTATTGGGGGGAGCGTTGCAGATACGCAGTATTTT.

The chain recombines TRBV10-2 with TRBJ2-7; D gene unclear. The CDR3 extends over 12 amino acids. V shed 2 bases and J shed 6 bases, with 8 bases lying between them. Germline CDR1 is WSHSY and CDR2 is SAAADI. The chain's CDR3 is CASSEALSEQYF. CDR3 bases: TGCGCCAGCAGTGAGGCGCTAAGCGAGCAGTACTTC.

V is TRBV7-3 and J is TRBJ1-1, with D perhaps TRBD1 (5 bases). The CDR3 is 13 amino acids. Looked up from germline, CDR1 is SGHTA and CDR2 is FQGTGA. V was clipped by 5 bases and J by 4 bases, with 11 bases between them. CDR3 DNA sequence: TGTGCCAGCAGCGTAGGGGTGGGCACTGAAGCTTTCTTT. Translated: CASSVGVGTEAFF. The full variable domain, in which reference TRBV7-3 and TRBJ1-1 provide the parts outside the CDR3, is GAGVSQTPSNKVTEKGKYVELRCDPISGHTALYWYRQSLGQGPEFLIYFQGTGAADDSGLPNDRFFAVRPEGSVSTLKIQRTERGDSAVYLCASSVGVGTEAFFGQGTRLTVV.

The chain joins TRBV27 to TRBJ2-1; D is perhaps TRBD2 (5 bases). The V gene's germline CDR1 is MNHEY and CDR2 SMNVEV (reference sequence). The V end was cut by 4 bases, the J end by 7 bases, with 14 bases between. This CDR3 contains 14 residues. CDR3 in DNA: TGTGCCAGCAGTTCCCCGGGGTTGGGGAATGAGCAGTTCTTC. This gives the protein CASSSPGLGNEQFF.

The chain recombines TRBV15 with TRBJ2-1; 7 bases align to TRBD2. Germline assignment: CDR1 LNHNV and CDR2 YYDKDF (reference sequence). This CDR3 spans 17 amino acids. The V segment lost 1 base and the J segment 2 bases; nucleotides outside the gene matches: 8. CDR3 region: CATSRGRPSGTYNEQFF. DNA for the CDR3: TGTGCCACCAGCAGAGGCCGGCCTAGCGGAACCTACAATGAGCAGTTCTTC.

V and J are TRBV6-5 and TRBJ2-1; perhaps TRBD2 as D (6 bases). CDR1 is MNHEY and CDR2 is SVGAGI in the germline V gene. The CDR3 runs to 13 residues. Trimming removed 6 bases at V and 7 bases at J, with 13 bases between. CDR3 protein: CASSRERSNEQFF. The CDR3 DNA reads TGTGCCAGCAGCCGGGAGCGTTCTAATGAGCAGTTCTTC.

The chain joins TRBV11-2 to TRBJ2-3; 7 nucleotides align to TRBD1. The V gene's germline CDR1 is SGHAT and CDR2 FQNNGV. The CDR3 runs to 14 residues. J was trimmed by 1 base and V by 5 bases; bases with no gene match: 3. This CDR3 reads CASSLGQGTDTQYF. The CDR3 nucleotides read TGTGCCAGCAGCCTAGGACAGGGCACAGATACGCAGTATTTT.

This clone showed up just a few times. CDR3 protein: CASSIAARDTEAFF. The CDR3 coding sequence is TGTGCCAGTAGTATAGCGGCCAGAGACACTGAAGCTTTCTTT. This sequence joins TRBV19 and TRBJ1-1, with D unclear. The germline V and J ends were trimmed by 1 base and 3 bases, with 9 bases remaining between them. The CDR3 consists of 14 residues. CDR1 and CDR2 (germline): LNHDA, SQIVND (reference sequence). Drawing the rest from reference TRBV19 and TRBJ1-1, the complete variable domain is DGGITQSPKYLFRKEGQNVTLSCEQNLNHDAMYWYRQDPGQGLRLIYYSQIVNDFQKGDIAEGYSVSREKKESFPLTVTSAQKNPTAFYLCASSIAARDTEAFFGQGTRLTVV.

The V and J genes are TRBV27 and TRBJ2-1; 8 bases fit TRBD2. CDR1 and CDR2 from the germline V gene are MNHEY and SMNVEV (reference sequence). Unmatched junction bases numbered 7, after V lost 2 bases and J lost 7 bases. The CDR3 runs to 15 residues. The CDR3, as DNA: TGTGCCAGCAGTTTAACCGCGGGAGGAGGGAATGAGCAGTTCTTC. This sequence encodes CASSLTAGGGNEQFF.

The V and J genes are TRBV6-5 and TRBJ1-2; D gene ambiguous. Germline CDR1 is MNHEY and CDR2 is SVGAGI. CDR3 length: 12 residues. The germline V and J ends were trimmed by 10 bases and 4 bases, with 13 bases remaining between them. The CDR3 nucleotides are TGTGCCACCGCGGCAGGCCCCTATGGCTACACCTTC. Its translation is CATAAGPYGYTF.

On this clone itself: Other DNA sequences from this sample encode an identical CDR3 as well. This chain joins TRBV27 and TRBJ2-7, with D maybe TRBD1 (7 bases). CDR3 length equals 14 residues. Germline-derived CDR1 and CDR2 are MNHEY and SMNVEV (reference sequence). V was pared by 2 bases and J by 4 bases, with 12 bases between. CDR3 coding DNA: TGTGCCAGCAGTTTAGGGCAGGGGGGTTACGAGCAGTACTTC. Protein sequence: CASSLGQGGYEQYF.

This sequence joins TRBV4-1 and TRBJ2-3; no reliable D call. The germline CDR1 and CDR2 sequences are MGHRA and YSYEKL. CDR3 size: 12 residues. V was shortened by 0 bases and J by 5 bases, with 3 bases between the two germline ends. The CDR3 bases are TGCGCCAGCAGCCAAGAAGGAGATACGCAGTATTTT. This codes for CASSQEGDTQYF.

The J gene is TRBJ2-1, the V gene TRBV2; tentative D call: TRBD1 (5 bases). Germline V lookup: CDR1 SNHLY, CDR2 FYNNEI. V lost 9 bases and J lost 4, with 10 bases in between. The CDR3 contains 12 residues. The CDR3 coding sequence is TGTGCCAGGGGGCAGGAATACAATGAGCAGTTCTTC. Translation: CARGQEYNEQFF.

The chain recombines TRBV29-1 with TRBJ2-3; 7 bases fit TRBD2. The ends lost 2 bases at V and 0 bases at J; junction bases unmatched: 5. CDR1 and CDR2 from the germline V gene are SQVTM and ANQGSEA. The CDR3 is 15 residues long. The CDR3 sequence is CSVELGGTSTDTQYF. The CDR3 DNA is TGCAGCGTTGAACTGGGGGGGACTAGCACAGATACGCAGTATTTT.

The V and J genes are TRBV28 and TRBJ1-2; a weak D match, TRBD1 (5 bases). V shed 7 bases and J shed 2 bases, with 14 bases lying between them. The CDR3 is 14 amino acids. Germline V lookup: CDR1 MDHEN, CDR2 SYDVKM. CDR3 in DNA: TGTGCCAGCACGGGGCTGACGGGGAACTATGGCTACACCTTC. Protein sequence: CASTGLTGNYGYTF.

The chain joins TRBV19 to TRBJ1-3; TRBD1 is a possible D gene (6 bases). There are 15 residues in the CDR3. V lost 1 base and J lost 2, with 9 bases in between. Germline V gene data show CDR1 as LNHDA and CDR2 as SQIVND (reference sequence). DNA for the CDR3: TGTGCCAGTAGTATAGGGGGGCGGCCTGGAAACACCATATATTTT. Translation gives CASSIGGRPGNTIYF.

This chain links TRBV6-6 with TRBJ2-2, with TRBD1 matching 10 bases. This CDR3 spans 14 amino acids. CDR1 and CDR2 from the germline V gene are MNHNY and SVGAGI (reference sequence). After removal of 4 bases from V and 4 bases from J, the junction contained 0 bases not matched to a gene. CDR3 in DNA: TGTGCCAGCAGTTGGGACAGGGGCACCGGGGAGCTGTTTTTT. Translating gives CASSWDRGTGELFF.

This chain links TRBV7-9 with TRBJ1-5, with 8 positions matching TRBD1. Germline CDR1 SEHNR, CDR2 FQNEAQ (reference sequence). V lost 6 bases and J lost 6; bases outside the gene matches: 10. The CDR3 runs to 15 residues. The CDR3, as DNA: TGTGCCAGCAGGGATGGACAGGGCGCCCCTCAGCCCCAGCATTTT. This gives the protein CASRDGQGAPQPQHF. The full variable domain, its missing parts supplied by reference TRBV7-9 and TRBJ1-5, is DTGVSQNPRHKITKRGQNVTFRCDPISEHNRLYWYRQTLGQGPEFLTYFQNEAQLEKSRLLSDRFSAERPKGSFSTLEIQRTEQGDSAMYLCASRDGQGAPQPQHFGDGTRLSIL.

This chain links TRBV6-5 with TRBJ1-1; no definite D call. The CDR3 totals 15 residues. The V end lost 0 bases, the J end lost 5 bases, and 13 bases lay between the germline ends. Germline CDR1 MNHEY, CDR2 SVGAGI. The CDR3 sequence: CASSYSSKTLTEAFF. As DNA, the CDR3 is TGTGCCAGCAGTTACTCTAGCAAAACGTTAACTGAAGCTTTCTTT.

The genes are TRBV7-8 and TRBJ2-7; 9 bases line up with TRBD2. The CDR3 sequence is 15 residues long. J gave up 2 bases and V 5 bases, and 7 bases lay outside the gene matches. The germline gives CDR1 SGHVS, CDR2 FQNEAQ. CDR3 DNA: TGTGCCAGCAGCCTCGGACTAGCGCCAACCTACGAGCAGTACTTC. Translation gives CASSLGLAPTYEQYF. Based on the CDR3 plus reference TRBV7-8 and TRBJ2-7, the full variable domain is GAGVSQSPRYKVAKRGQDVALRCDPISGHVSLFWYQQALGQGPEFLTYFQNEAQLDKSGLPSDRFFAERPEGSVSTLKIQRTQQEDSAVYLCASSLGLAPTYEQYFGPGTRLTVT.

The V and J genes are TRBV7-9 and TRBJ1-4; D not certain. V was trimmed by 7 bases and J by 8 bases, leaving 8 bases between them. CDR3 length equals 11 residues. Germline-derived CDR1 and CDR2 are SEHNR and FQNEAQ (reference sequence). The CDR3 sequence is CASTTNEKLFF. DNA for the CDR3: TGTGCCAGCACCACGAACGAAAAACTGTTTTTT.

CDR3 residues: CASSPSEGGPNIQYF. The CDR3 nucleotides are TGTGCCAGCAGTCCATCCGAGGGGGGTCCAAACATTCAGTACTTC. The chain couples TRBV6-5 to TRBJ2-4; D is perhaps TRBD1 or TRBD2 (6 bases each). This CDR3 is built from 15 residues. The V gene lost 5 bases and the J gene lost 6 bases, with 17 bases spanning the gap. Germline loops: CDR1 MNHEY, CDR2 SVGAGI.